These 5 T cell receptor beta chains originate from one sample sequenced in a study of OX40 agonist ivuxolimab in advanced cancers. Assay used: immunoSEQ multiplex PCR; TCRdb lists only in-frame clones, some missing. Of 65,000 to 80,000 clones in the sample, approximately 86% are singletons; the top ten hold roughly 0.79%. Sequencing was performed on CD4+ or CD8+ T cells sorted from blood, taken in a trial of the OX40 agonist ivuxolimab. The receptor set was obtained from an adult with an advanced solid tumor such as melanoma, head and neck, liver or kidney cancer.

This clone was recorded once. This chain uses TRBV7-3 with TRBJ1-6, with a possible D match to TRBD1 (5 bases). V lost 7 bases, J lost 10 bases, and 14 bases lay in between. The CDR3 totals 13 residues. Germline V CDR1 and CDR2: SGHTA, FQGTGA. CDR3 loop: CASTGTLRSPLHF. The CDR3 DNA follows: TGTGCCAGCACCGGGACTCTCAGGTCACCCCTCCACTTT.

This chain joins TRBV7-2 and TRBJ2-3; TRBD2 matches 14 bases. The length of the CDR3 is 15 residues. Germline CDR1 and CDR2: SGHTA and FQGNSA. V dropped 3 bases and J dropped 5; count of bases not matched to a gene: 1. The CDR3 region is CASSLTSGGVDTQYF. CDR3 DNA: TGTGCCAGCAGCTTGACTAGCGGGGGGGTAGATACGCAGTATTTT.

A single count supports this clone. The chain combines TRBV5-4 with TRBJ1-4; no clear D gene. V was pared by 0 bases and J by 0 bases, with 6 bases between. The CDR3 runs 15 residues. CDR1 SGHNT and CDR2 YYREEE come from the germline V gene (reference sequence). This CDR3 is CASSLGPATNEKLFF. DNA for the CDR3: TGTGCCAGCAGCTTGGGGCCCGCAACTAATGAAAAACTGTTTTTT.

The rearrangement uses TRBV7-8 and TRBJ2-6; the D gene is possibly TRBD1 (6 bases). Germline CDR1 reads SGHVS; CDR2 reads FQNEAQ. This CDR3 contains 20 residues. The ends were cut back, 1 base at V and 0 bases at J, with 19 bases in the middle. CDR3 residues: CASSLDRTRKGVSGANVLTF. The CDR3 nucleotides read TGTGCCAGCAGCTTAGACCGTACTAGGAAGGGGGTCTCTGGGGCCAACGTCCTGACTTTC.

This chain joins TRBV6-6 and TRBJ1-2; D possibly corresponds to TRBD1 (6 bases). Germline V gene sequence: CDR1 MNHNY, CDR2 SVGAGI (reference sequence). This CDR3 contains 11 residues. The V and J ends lost 6 bases and 8 bases respectively, with 10 bases between them. CDR3: CASRRGDGYTF. The DNA for the CDR3 is TGTGCCAGCAGAAGGGGGGACGGCTACACCTTC.